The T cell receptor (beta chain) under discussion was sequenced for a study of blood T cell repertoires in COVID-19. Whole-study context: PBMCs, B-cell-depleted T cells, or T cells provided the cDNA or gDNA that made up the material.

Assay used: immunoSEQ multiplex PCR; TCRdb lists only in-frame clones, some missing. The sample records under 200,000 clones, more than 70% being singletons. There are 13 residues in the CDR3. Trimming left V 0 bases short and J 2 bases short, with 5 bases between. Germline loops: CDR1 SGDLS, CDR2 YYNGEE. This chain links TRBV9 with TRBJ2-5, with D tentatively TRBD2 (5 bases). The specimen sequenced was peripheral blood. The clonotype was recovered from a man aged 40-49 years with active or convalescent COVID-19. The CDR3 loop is CASSVGGQETQYF. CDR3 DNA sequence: TGTGCCAGCAGCGTAGGCGGGCAAGAGACCCAGTACTTC.